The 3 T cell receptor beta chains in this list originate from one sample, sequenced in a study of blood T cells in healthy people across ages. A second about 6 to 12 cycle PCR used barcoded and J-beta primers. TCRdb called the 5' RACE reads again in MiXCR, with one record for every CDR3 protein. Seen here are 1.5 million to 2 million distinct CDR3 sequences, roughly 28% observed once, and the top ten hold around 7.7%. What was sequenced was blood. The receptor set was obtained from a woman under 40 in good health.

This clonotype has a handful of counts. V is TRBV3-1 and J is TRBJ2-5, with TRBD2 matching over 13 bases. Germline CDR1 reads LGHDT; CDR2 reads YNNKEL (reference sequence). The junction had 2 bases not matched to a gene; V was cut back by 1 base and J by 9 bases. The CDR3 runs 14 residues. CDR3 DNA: TGTGCCAGCAGCCAAGGGGGGACTAGCGGGGCCCAGTACTTC. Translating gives CASSQGGTSGAQYF.

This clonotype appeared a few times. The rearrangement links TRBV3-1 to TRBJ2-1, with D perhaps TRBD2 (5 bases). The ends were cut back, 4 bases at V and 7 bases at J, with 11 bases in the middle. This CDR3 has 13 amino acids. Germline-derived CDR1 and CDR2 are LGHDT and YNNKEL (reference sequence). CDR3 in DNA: TGTGCCAGCAGCCGAGGACGAGGGAATGAGCAGTTCTTC. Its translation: CASSRGRGNEQFF.

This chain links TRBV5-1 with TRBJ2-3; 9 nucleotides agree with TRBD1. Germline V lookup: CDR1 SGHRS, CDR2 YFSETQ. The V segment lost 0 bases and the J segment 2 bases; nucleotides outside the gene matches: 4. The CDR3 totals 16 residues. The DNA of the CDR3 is TGCGCCAGCAGCTTGGGGGGACAGGGTCCCACAGATACGCAGTATTTT. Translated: CASSLGGQGPTDTQYF.